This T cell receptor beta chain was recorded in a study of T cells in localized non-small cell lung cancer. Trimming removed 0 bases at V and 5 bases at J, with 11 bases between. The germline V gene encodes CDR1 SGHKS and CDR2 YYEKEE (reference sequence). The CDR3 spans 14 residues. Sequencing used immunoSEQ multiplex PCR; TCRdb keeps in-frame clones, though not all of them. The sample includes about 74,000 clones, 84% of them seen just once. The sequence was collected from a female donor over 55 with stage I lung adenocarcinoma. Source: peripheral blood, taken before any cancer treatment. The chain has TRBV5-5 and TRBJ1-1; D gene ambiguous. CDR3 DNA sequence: TGTGCCAGCAGCTTGGACCCGGCATGGACTGAAGCTTTCTTT. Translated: CASSLDPAWTEAFF.